This T cell receptor (beta chain) was identified during a study of T cell responses to AZD1222 COVID-19 vaccine. Study results and caveats: Two doses of AZD1222 preceded a rise in Spike-specific TCR breadth and depth.

TCRdb's copy holds only in-frame clones and misses some; the assay was immunoSEQ multiplex PCR. Of over 110,000 clones in the sample, just over 90% are singletons; the top ten hold around 5%. About this clone itself: What it recognizes is unknown.

The CDR3 runs 13 residues. Looked up from germline, CDR1 is LGHNA and CDR2 is YSLEER. V was shortened by 0 bases and J by 7 bases, with 8 bases between the two germline ends. The rearrangement uses TRBV4-3 and TRBJ2-3; D call uncertain. The TCR comes from an adult in good health. Sample: peripheral blood, taken on day 0 of AZD1222 vaccination. The CDR3 DNA sequence: TGCGCCAGCAGCCAAGAGATCTACCATACGCAGTATTTT. Translation: CASSQEIYHTQYF.